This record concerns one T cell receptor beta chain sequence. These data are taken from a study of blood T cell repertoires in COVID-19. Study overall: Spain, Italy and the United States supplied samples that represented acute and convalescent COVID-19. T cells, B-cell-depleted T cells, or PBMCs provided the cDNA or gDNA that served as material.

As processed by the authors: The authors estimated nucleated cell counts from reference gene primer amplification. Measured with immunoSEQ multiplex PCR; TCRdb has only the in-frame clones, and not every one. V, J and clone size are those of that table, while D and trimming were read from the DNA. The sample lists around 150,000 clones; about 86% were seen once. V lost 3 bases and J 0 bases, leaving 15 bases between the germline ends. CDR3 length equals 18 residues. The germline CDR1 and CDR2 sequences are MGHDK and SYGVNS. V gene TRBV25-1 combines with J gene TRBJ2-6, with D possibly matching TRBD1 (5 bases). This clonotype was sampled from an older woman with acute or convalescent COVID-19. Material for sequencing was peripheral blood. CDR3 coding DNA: TGTGCCAGCAGTGATTTTCGTACAGGATTCTCTGGGGCCAACGTCCTGACTTTC. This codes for CASSDFRTGFSGANVLTF.